This T cell receptor (beta chain) was captured in a study of blood T cells in healthy people across ages (dated by TCRdb to about 2015). For context, the study as a whole: In model experiments, roughly one uniquely barcoded TCR beta cDNA molecule per two T cells was captured by template switching. The study measured age-related changes in TCR beta repertoire diversity using deep sequencing normalized with unique cDNA molecular identifiers. The donors were split into four age groups: young (average around 15 years), middle-aged (roughly 42), aged (approximately 60) and long-lived (more than 80). To avoid experimental bias, donors of different ages were spread randomly across the sequencing lanes. The study analyzed two additional independent replicas of 1 million unique cDNA reads from the same blood draw for two donors, one aged 18 to 30 and one aged 80 or older. Findings and caveats that apply to the study as a whole: Since profiling was done on bulk unsorted PBMCs, naive and antigen-experienced compartments could not be conclusively compared. Estimates of total diversity based on one million sequenced T cells were considered lower bounds and underestimates. The CMV infection status of donors was not known, potentially confounding age-related changes in expanded clonotypes. The percentage of naive T cells measured by flow cytometry correlated strongly with observed TCR beta diversity. As age increased, observed TCR beta diversity per million T cells dropped in a roughly linear way, and a significant reduction was already evident by age 40. Compared with the aged group, the long-lived group had more naive CD4+ T cells, fewer expanded clones and increased TCR diversity, suggesting age selection.

Reading from cysteine to phenylalanine, the CDR3 counts 15 amino acids. Here the CDR3 DNA is all that survives: 45 bases in frame from base 1. The germline V gene specifies SNHLY as CDR1 and FYNNEI as CDR2. Relative to germline, V is missing 3 bases and J is missing 8 bases, with 11 bases of the junction outside any gene match. This clonotype was detected a few times. Its binding antigen is unknown. No base-level quality is on record; no much larger clone is a single base apart. Library prep was done by 5' RACE. This sample was sequenced with an Illumina HiSeq 2500. A second roughly 6 to 12 cycle PCR used a sample-barcoded 5' primer and a J-beta primer mix. Each TCR beta cDNA molecule received a unique molecular identifier from a template-switch 5' adaptor carrying 12 random nucleotides. At least 2.5 million CDR3-containing paired-end reads were obtained from each sample. The Mint cDNA synthesis kit, primed by a TRBC-specific oligonucleotide, was used to synthesize first-strand cDNA from all RNA. After uracil-DNA glycosylase treatment, a first 18-cycle PCR used universal primers M1SS and BC2_uni_R on all cDNA. The study's own analysis went as follows. Normalization of each sample was performed by random selection of 1 million high-quality reads, each carrying a distinct molecular identifier. Reads sharing molecular identifiers were discarded rather than binned into consensus sequences. MiTCR, with a Q25 quality threshold and the strictest error-elimination algorithm, was used for CDR3 identification, clonotype clustering and error correction. A nonparametric unseen species model using Euler transformation provided a lower-bound estimate of total TCR beta diversity. The raw public reads went through TCRdb reprocessing: fastp at Q25, MiXCR clone calling, in-frame beta chains kept. Rows with a matching CDR3 protein are joined into one entry that keeps the most common DNA and genes. The V and J calls shown here were made by TCRdb, not taken from the authors' results. The sample contains roughly 500,000 distinct CDR3 sequences, 25% to 30% of them found a single time. The ten largest clones capture around 18% of the sample.

The donors were roughly 39 Caucasian individuals from Russia, aged roughly 6 to 100 years, who were systemically healthy. Each donor gave ten milliliters of peripheral blood, collected into EDTA-treated Vacutainer tubes. PBMCs were isolated by Ficoll-Paque density-gradient centrifugation, with at least 6.5 million obtained per sample. Trizol reagent was used to extract total RNA from PBMCs, with at least 6 micrograms per sample. Naive CD45RAhigh/CD27high T cell percentages were measured by flow cytometry on a PBMC aliquot from every donor. The TCR was taken from a woman in her 70s in good health. This chain is built from TRBV2 and TRBJ1-2, with TRBD1 matching 8 junction bases. Specimen: blood. CDR3 loop: CASSESLQGAEGYTF. The bases read TGTGCCAGCAGTGAGTCCCTTCAGGGGGCTGAGGGCTACACCTTC.